This T cell receptor beta chain was sequenced for a study of cytomegalovirus exposure and HLA in healthy donors. General study findings and limits: TRBV6-2, TRBV6-3 and some other V segments were excluded as indistinguishable. Generally TCR sequences proved uncommon, though certain public TCRs appeared in numerous donors. A later analysis reportedly identified an Asian-associated ancestry cluster as carrying fewer N-insertions than the approximately 640-donor mean.

V trimming: 2 bases; J trimming: 8 bases; junction bases outside the gene matches: 12. Germline V CDR1 and CDR2: SGDLS, YYNGEE. This CDR3 spans 15 amino acids. In the case of this clone: Its antigen is not known.

13 Jbeta primers and 60 Vbeta primers were used for the PCR. Clones were sequenced by immunoSEQ multiplex PCR, and TCRdb holds only the in-frame ones, with some missing. Of about 83,000 clones in the sample, about 79% were seen once. The V call is TRBV9, the J call TRBJ1-2; 7 nucleotides agree with TRBD1. The sample comprised PBMCs. The source is a man younger than 30 in good health and CMV-seropositive. The CDR3 is CASSVQGTAYGGYTF. The CDR3 DNA is TGTGCCAGCAGCGTGCAGGGGACAGCCTATGGAGGCTACACCTTC.